This T cell receptor (beta chain) was documented in a study of shared clonotypes between healthy human individuals. Only CD45RO-negative cells positively selected for CCR7 counted as naive CD8 cells, so terminally differentiated effector memory CD45RA+ cells were excluded. When replicate PCRs were run on sorted subsets, they used 200 ng DNA, roughly 30,000 T cell genomes. Profiled with immunoSEQ multiplex PCR; TCRdb holds only in-frame clones, not every one. The repertoire consists of about 2.1 million clones, with about 94% occurring once and the leading ten covering approximately 1.6%. Germline CDR1 is MDHEN and CDR2 is SYDVKM. CDR3 size: 15 residues. V dropped 1 base and J dropped 2 bases, with 11 bases sitting between them.

What was sequenced was naive CD8+ T cells from PBMCs. This sequence originates from a man younger than 35 in good health. Some clones in this sample may be carry-over from other donors' samples. The chain couples TRBV28 to TRBJ2-5; D may be TRBD1 (5 bases). The CDR3 DNA follows: TGTGCCAGCAGTTTATTTATTCAGGGTCAAGAGACCCAGTACTTC. It encodes CASSLFIQGQETQYF. The full variable domain, in which reference TRBV28 and TRBJ2-5 provide the parts outside the CDR3, is DVKVTQSSRYLVKRTGEKVFLECVQDMDHENMFWYRQDPGLGLRLIYFSYDVKMKEKGDIPEGYSVSREKKERFSLILESASTNQTSMYLCASSLFIQGQETQYFGPGTRLLVL.